This T cell receptor beta chain was recorded in a study of OX40 agonist ivuxolimab in advanced cancers. Study summary: Patients were around 83% male with ages roughly 20 to 90, mean around 61. Checkpoint inhibitors had been given previously to 35% to 50% of patients.

Germline V gives CDR1 SGDLS, CDR2 YYNGEE. After removal of 4 bases from V and 10 bases from J, the junction contained 8 bases not matched to a gene. This CDR3 comprises 14 residues. Samples of blood were obtained at baseline, on cycle 4 day 1, and on cycle 7 day 1. Assay: immunoSEQ multiplex PCR; the TCRdb copy retains only in-frame clones and omits some. The sample has about 15,000 clones; about 91% are singletons. The specimen comprised CD4+ or CD8+ T cells sorted from blood, sampled in a trial of the OX40 agonist ivuxolimab. The TCR originated in an adult with an advanced solid tumor such as melanoma, head and neck, liver or kidney cancer. The gene calls are TRBV9 and TRBJ2-6; 7 nucleotides match TRBD1. The CDR3 nucleotides are TGTGCCAGCAGCTCCCGGGACAGTTGGAACGTCCTGACTTTC. It is translated as CASSSRDSWNVLTF.